The 31 T cell receptor beta chains in this list originate from one sample, sequenced in a study of cytomegalovirus exposure and HLA in healthy donors (TCRdb year 2017). Libraries were prepared through the immunoSEQ multiplex PCR assay. A mixture of 60 forward primers for TCR Vbeta segments and 13 reverse primers for TCR Jbeta segments was used in the multiplex PCR. As stored in TCRdb, this immuneACCESS dataset retains in-frame rearrangements with V and J assigned. A fraction of the clones does not appear; measured against another copy, unresolved V genes explain less than half of the discrepancy, and the remainder lacks a known reason. A total of around 190,000 clones appear in this sample, about four fifths of them only once. The top ten clonotypes cover approximately 1.6% of the sample. The sample taken for sequencing was PBMCs. These receptors all stem from a man aged 35 to 55 in good health and CMV-seropositive.

This rearrangement joins TRBV5-1 to TRBJ2-5; 13 nucleotides align to TRBD2. The CDR3 length is 16 residues. J lost 5 bases, V lost 4 bases, and 8 bases had no gene match. The germline V gene encodes CDR1 SGHRS and CDR2 YFSETQ. CDR3 loop: CASSTGLAGDGETQYF. CDR3 nucleotide sequence: TGCGCCAGCAGCACTGGACTAGCGGGAGATGGGGAGACCCAGTACTTC.

The gene calls are TRBV11-3 and TRBJ2-1, with 7 bases fitting TRBD2. Trimming took 5 bases from V and 5 from J; bases not matched to a gene: 15. From germline, CDR1 is SGHNT and CDR2 YENEEA. There are 17 residues in the CDR3. The CDR3 reads CASSPRDSGPKNNEQFF. CDR3 DNA: TGTGCCAGCAGCCCCCGGGATAGCGGGCCCAAAAACAATGAGCAGTTCTTC.

This clone showed up just a few times. The genes are TRBV9 and TRBJ2-5; 8 bases align to TRBD2. Judging by the DNA end, TRBJ2-7 fits better; the J call may be wrong. Germline values: CDR1 SGDLS, CDR2 YYNGEE. The CDR3 is made up of 14 amino acids. This chain's CDR3 is CASSVTSGNYEQYF. The CDR3 DNA is TGTGCCAGCAGCGTAACTAGCGGAAACTACGAGCAGTACTTC.

The V call is TRBV19, the J call TRBJ2-2, with 7 positions matching TRBD1. There are 14 residues in the CDR3. Germline trimming cut 5 bases from V and 5 bases from J; bases unmatched to any gene: 5. Germline values: CDR1 LNHDA, CDR2 SQIVND (reference sequence). The CDR3 DNA is TGTGCCAGTAGTTGGCAGGGGGTTACCGGGGAGCTGTTTTTT. This codes for CASSWQGVTGELFF. The full variable domain, in which reference TRBV19 and TRBJ2-2 provide the parts outside the CDR3, is DGGITQSPKYLFRKEGQNVTLSCEQNLNHDAMYWYRQDPGQGLRLIYYSQIVNDFQKGDIAEGYSVSREKKESFPLTVTSAQKNPTAFYLCASSWQGVTGELFFGEGSRLTVL.

This chain uses TRBV27 with TRBJ1-2; 8 positions match TRBD1. Trimming took 4 bases from V and 3 from J; bases not matched to a gene: 7. The CDR3 has 15 amino acids. Germline V gene data show CDR1 as MNHEY and CDR2 as SMNVEV (reference sequence). CDR3 DNA: TGTGCCAGCAGTTCGGACAGGGTAAAAGACTATGGCTACACCTTC. Translated: CASSSDRVKDYGYTF.

The gene calls are TRBV18 and TRBJ2-3, with a tentative D call TRBD2 (6 bases). The V end lost 3 bases, the J end lost 4 bases, and 14 bases lay between the germline ends. The CDR3 runs 15 residues. CDR1 KGHSH and CDR2 LQKENI come from the germline V gene. The CDR3 coding sequence is TGTGCCAGCTCACCTTCCGGGAGTGCCTCAGATACGCAGTATTTT. Its protein is CASSPSGSASDTQYF.

This chain links TRBV4-3 with TRBJ2-7, with D perhaps TRBD1 (6 bases). The CDR3 loop spans 16 amino acids. Germline V gene data show CDR1 as LGHNA and CDR2 as YSLEER. V shed 0 bases and J shed 4 bases, with 16 bases lying between them. This chain's CDR3 is CASSQEPTGGWYEQYF. DNA for the CDR3: TGCGCCAGCAGCCAAGAACCGACAGGTGGCTGGTACGAGCAGTACTTC.

This rearrangement joins TRBV6-1 to TRBJ1-2, with a possible D match to TRBD1 (6 bases). This CDR3 contains 15 residues. From germline, CDR1 is MNHNS and CDR2 SASEGT. V was trimmed by 2 bases and J by 2 bases, leaving 12 bases between them. CDR3 amino acids: CASSEFIGQNYGYTF. The CDR3 nucleotides are TGTGCCAGCAGTGAATTTATTGGACAGAACTATGGCTACACCTTC.

The chain employs TRBV19 and TRBJ1-1; TRBD1 aligns across 7 bases. This CDR3 has 15 residues. With 6 bases clipped from V and 0 bases from J, the junction kept 7 bases outside the gene matches. The V gene's germline CDR1 is LNHDA and CDR2 SQIVND (reference sequence). In DNA form, the CDR3 reads TGTGCCAGTAGCCAACAGGGGATATTGAACACTGAAGCTTTCTTT. It codes for CASSQQGILNTEAFF.

The J gene is TRBJ1-1, the V gene TRBV7-2; no clear D gene. CDR1 and CDR2 from the germline V gene are SGHTA and FQGNSA. The CDR3 runs to 12 residues. Trimming took off 1 base at V and 9 bases at J, with 9 bases between the two ends. The CDR3 protein is CASSLVQTKAFF. DNA for the CDR3: TGTGCCAGCAGCTTAGTACAGACTAAAGCTTTCTTT.

V is TRBV6-6 and J is TRBJ1-5; 7 bases are shared with TRBD1. CDR1 is MNHNY and CDR2 is SVGAGI in the germline V gene (reference sequence). After removal of 6 bases from V and 3 bases from J, the junction contained 5 bases not matched to a gene. This CDR3 comprises 14 residues. In DNA, the CDR3 is TGTGCCAGCAGCCAGGACAGGTTCAATCAGCCCCAGCATTTT. Its protein is CASSQDRFNQPQHF.

This clone was recorded once. The J gene is TRBJ2-1, the V gene TRBV9, with D unclear. Germline-derived CDR1 and CDR2 are SGDLS and YYNGEE. The CDR3 has 13 amino acids. The V end lost 0 bases, the J end lost 8 bases, and 9 bases lay between the germline ends. CDR3 DNA sequence: TGTGCCAGCAGCGTAGTTCTCCAGGATGAGCAGTTCTTC. Residues: CASSVVLQDEQFF.

The sample holds a few counts of this clone. The rearrangement joins TRBV10-2 to TRBJ2-5; 13 bases line up with TRBD2. The trim removed 8 bases at V and 3 bases at J, leaving 3 bases unmatched. This CDR3 has 14 residues. Germline assignment: CDR1 WSHSY and CDR2 SAAADI. CDR3 sequence reads: CASRGLAGEETQYF. As DNA, the CDR3 is TGCGCCAGCCGTGGACTAGCGGGGGAAGAGACCCAGTACTTC.

The genes are TRBV25-1 and TRBJ1-6, with a tentative D call TRBD1 (6 bases). V was cut by 5 bases and J by 7 bases, with 12 bases left in between. Germline CDR1 MGHDK, CDR2 SYGVNS. CDR3 length: 14 residues. CDR3 nucleotide sequence: TGTGCCAGCAGTCCGGGGGGCGGGAATTCACCCCTCCACTTT. Residues: CASSPGGGNSPLHF.

The chain has TRBV9 and TRBJ2-7; D possibly corresponds to TRBD2 (6 bases). The germline V gene has CDR1 SGDLS and CDR2 YYNGEE. This CDR3 region has 13 residues. V lost 0 bases and J 3 bases, leaving 7 bases between the germline ends. The CDR3 region has the DNA TGTGCCAGCAGCGTAGGCGGGGACTACGAGCAGTACTTC. It encodes CASSVGGDYEQYF.

This clone occurred once. This chain uses TRBV29-1 with TRBJ2-5; weak D call: TRBD1 (6 bases). Germline V lookup: CDR1 SQVTM, CDR2 ANQGSEA. V lost 8 bases, J lost 1 base, and 17 bases lay in between. The CDR3 extends over 14 amino acids. The CDR3 coding sequence is TGCAGCTTCCAAGGGGGTCGCCGCCAAGAGACCCAGTACTTC. It encodes CSFQGGRRQETQYF.

CDR3 amino acids: CASSYTSGRGGEQYF. The CDR3 DNA sequence: TGTGCCAGCAGCTACACTAGCGGGAGGGGAGGGGAGCAGTACTTC. The chain joins TRBV2 to TRBJ2-7; 13 nucleotides agree with TRBD2. The CDR3 consists of 15 residues. Germline trimming cut 6 bases from V and 7 bases from J; bases unmatched to any gene: 9. Germline-derived CDR1 and CDR2 are SNHLY and FYNNEI.

The rearrangement links TRBV7-2 to TRBJ2-1; tentatively, D is TRBD1 (7 bases). The CDR3 totals 16 residues. V dropped 5 bases and J dropped 2 bases, with 16 bases sitting between them. Germline V lookup: CDR1 SGHTA, CDR2 FQGNSA. CDR3 protein: CASSPLRGTAYNEQFF. CDR3 DNA sequence: TGTGCCAGCAGCCCCCTTCGGGGGACAGCCTACAATGAGCAGTTCTTC.

The V call is TRBV4-2, the J call TRBJ2-1; 7 nucleotides align to TRBD2. V shed 1 base, J shed 8 bases, and the junction held 11 bases outside the gene matches. Per germline, CDR1 LGHNA and CDR2 YNFKEQ. There are 16 residues in the CDR3. The CDR3 loop reads CASSQASGIEFHEQFF. Here the CDR3 DNA reads TGTGCCAGCAGCCAAGCGAGCGGGATAGAGTTCCATGAGCAGTTCTTC.

The table lists this clone with a few counts. The V and J genes are TRBV4-3 and TRBJ1-3, with no clear D. The V end lost 2 bases, the J end lost 8 bases, and 10 bases lay between the germline ends. The CDR3 runs 13 residues. The germline CDR1 and CDR2 sequences are LGHNA and YSLEER. The CDR3 DNA sequence: TGCGCCAGCAGCCAACGGTCGGGAGACACCATATATTTT. This encodes CASSQRSGDTIYF.

Only a few counts were recorded for this clone. The chain employs TRBV5-4 and TRBJ2-5; D is uncertain. V shed 0 bases and J shed 2 bases, with 8 bases lying between them. Germline CDR1 SGHNT, CDR2 YYREEE (reference sequence). CDR3 length equals 14 residues. This CDR3 reads CASSLGNLQETQYF. In nucleotides, the CDR3 is TGTGCCAGCAGCTTGGGTAACCTACAAGAGACCCAGTACTTC.

The chain links TRBV19 to TRBJ1-1; no clear D gene. CDR1 and CDR2 (germline): LNHDA, SQIVND (reference sequence). Trimming cost V 4 bases and J 5 bases, with 8 bases left between them. CDR3 length: 12 amino acids. CDR3 nucleotides: TGTGCCAGTAGTAAAAGGGAGACTGAAGCTTTCTTT. Translation: CASSKRETEAFF.

CDR3 sequence (DNA): TGTGCCAGCAAGTCGACGGGAGGGACAGATACGCAGTATTTT. It is translated as CASKSTGGTDTQYF. V gene TRBV9 combines with J gene TRBJ2-3; 8 bases fit TRBD2. The CDR3 consists of 14 residues. CDR1 is SGDLS and CDR2 is YYNGEE in the germline V gene. The V gene end was trimmed by 6 bases and the J gene end by 3 bases; junction bases not matched to a gene: 6.

V and J are TRBV7-9 and TRBJ1-1, with TRBD1 identical over 8 bases. The CDR3 spans 15 residues. Germline lookup yields CDR1 SEHNR and CDR2 FQNEAQ (reference sequence). The ends lost 1 base at V and 7 bases at J; junction bases unmatched: 8. The CDR3 sequence: CASSLGDRGEGEAFF. Written as DNA, the CDR3 is TGTGCCAGCAGCTTAGGAGACAGGGGCGAAGGTGAAGCTTTCTTT. The complete variable domain, with remaining parts taken from reference TRBV7-9 and TRBJ1-1, reads DTGVSQNPRHKITKRGQNVTFRCDPISEHNRLYWYRQTLGQGPEFLTYFQNEAQLEKSRLLSDRFSAERPKGSFSTLEIQRTEQGDSAMYLCASSLGDRGEGEAFFGQGTRLTVV.

The chain has TRBV6-5 and TRBJ2-4, with 7 bases fitting TRBD1. The V and J ends lost 6 bases and 2 bases, in that order; junction bases with no gene match: 4. Germline values: CDR1 MNHEY, CDR2 SVGAGI. This CDR3 spans 14 amino acids. CDR3 residues: CASRTGQTKNIQYF. CDR3 DNA sequence: TGTGCCAGCAGGACGGGACAGACCAAAAACATTCAGTACTTC.

The chain is built from TRBV29-1 and TRBJ2-1; TRBD2 matches at 11 bases. Germline V gene data show CDR1 as SQVTM and CDR2 as ANQGSEA. The CDR3 has 16 residues. Unmatched junction bases numbered 7, after V lost 0 bases and J lost 6 bases. The CDR3 DNA sequence: TGCAGCGTTGAAGATCAACTAGCGGGAGCGGGCAATGAGCAGTTCTTC. As protein: CSVEDQLAGAGNEQFF.

This chain uses TRBV28 with TRBJ1-4, with 7 bases that match TRBD1. J gave up 5 bases and V 6 bases, and 9 bases lay outside the gene matches. The CDR3 runs 15 residues. Germline-derived CDR1 and CDR2 are MDHEN and SYDVKM. For the CDR3, the DNA is TGTGCCAGCAGCAAGGGACAGCCTATGAATGAAAAACTGTTTTTT. It codes for CASSKGQPMNEKLFF.

V gene TRBV7-9 combines with J gene TRBJ2-1, with TRBD2 identical over 8 bases. CDR1 and CDR2 from the germline V gene are SEHNR and FQNEAQ (reference sequence). After removal of 4 bases from V and 8 bases from J, the junction contained 16 bases not matched to a gene. The CDR3 length is 17 residues. This CDR3 is CASSSPGGTGGPDEQFF. The CDR3 DNA sequence: TGTGCCAGCAGCTCCCCGGGCGGGACGGGAGGGCCCGATGAGCAGTTCTTC.

This clone was seen more than once but under ten times. V is TRBV6-5 and J is TRBJ2-1; tentative D call: TRBD1 (8 bases). The germline CDR1 and CDR2 sequences are MNHEY and SVGAGI. The germline V and J ends were trimmed by 0 bases and 6 bases, with 12 bases remaining between them. The CDR3 consists of 15 residues. Here the CDR3 reads CASSYSDREGNEQFF. The CDR3, as DNA: TGTGCCAGCAGTTACTCGGACAGGGAGGGCAATGAGCAGTTCTTC.

The chain couples TRBV27 to TRBJ2-1; 12 bases are a match to TRBD2. The germline gives CDR1 MNHEY, CDR2 SMNVEV (reference sequence). Unmatched junction bases numbered 14, after V lost 5 bases and J lost 9 bases. This CDR3 contains 17 residues. The CDR3 nucleotides read TGTGCCAGCAGTCTAAGGGCTAGCGGGAGGGCCCAAGGTGAGCAGTTCTTC. The encoded protein is CASSLRASGRAQGEQFF.

V is TRBV28 and J is TRBJ2-1; 7 positions agree with TRBD1. CDR1 and CDR2 (germline): MDHEN, SYDVKM. V dropped 3 bases and J dropped 0; count of bases not matched to a gene: 8. This CDR3 contains 17 residues. The CDR3 DNA sequence: TGTGCCAGCAGTTTTTATTCAGGGGGTAGCTCCTACAATGAGCAGTTCTTC. Translation: CASSFYSGGSSYNEQFF.